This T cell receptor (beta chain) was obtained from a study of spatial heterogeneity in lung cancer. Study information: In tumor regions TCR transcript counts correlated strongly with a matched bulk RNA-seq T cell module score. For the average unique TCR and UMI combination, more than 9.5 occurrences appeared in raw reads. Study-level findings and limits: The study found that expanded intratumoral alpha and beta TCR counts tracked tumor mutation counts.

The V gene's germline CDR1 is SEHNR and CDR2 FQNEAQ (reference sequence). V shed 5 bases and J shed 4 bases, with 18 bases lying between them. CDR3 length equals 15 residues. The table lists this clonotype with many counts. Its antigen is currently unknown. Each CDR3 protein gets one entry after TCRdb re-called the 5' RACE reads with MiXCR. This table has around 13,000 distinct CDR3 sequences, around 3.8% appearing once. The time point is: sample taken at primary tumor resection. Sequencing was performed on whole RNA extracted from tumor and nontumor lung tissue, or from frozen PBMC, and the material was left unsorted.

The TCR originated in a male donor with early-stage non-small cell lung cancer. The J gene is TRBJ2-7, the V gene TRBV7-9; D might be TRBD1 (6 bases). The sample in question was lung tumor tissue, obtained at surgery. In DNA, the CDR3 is TGTGCCAGCAGCCCCACAGGGCCTGCTTTGTACGAGCAGTACTTC. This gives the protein CASSPTGPALYEQYF.